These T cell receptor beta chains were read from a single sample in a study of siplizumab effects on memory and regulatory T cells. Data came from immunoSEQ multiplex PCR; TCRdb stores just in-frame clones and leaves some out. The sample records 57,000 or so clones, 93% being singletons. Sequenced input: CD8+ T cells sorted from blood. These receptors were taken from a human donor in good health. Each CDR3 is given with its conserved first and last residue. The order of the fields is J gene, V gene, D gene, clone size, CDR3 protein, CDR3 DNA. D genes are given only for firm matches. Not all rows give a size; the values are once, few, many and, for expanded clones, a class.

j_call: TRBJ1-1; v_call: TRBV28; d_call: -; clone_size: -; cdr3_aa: CASSLILGAPNTEAFF; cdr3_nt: TGTGCCAGCAGTCTCATCCTGGGGGCACCGAACACTGAAGCTTTCTTT
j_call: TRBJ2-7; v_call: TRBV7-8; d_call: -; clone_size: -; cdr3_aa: CASSLGTGISYEQYF; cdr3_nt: TGTGCCAGCAGCTTAGGGACGGGGATCTCCTACGAGCAGTACTTC
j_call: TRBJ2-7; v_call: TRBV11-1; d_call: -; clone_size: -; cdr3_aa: CASSVTGGETYEQYF; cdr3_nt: TGTGCCAGCAGCGTTACAGGGGGGGAGACCTACGAGCAGTACTTC
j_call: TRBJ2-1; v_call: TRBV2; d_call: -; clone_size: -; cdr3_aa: CASRDSSYNEQFF; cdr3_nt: TGTGCCAGCAGGGACAGCTCCTACAATGAGCAGTTCTTC
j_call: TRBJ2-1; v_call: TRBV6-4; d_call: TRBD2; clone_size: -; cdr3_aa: CASSEFGLAANEQFF; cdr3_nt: TGTGCCAGCAGTGAATTTGGACTAGCGGCCAATGAGCAGTTCTTC
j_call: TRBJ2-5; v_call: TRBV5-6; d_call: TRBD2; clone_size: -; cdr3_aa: CASSYEAGDWETQYF; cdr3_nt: TGTGCCAGCAGCTATGAAGCGGGGGACTGGGAGACCCAGTACTTC
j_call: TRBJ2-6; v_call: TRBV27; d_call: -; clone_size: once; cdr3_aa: CASSPSGANVLTF; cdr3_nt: TGTGCCAGCAGCCCCTCTGGGGCCAACGTCCTGACTTTC
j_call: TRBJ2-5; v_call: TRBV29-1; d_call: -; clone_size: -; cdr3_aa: CSVLNGQETQYF; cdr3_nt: TGCAGCGTTCTTAATGGGCAAGAGACCCAGTACTTC
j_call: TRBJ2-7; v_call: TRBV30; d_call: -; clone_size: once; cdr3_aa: CAWSVWGYEQYF; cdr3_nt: TGTGCCTGGAGTGTATGGGGTTACGAGCAGTACTTC
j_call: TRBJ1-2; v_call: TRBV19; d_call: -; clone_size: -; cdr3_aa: CASSINTGTFYGYTF; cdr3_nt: TGTGCCAGTAGTATCAATACCGGGACCTTCTATGGCTACACCTTC
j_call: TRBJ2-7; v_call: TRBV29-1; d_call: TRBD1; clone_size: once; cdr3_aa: CSVEGDSYEQYF; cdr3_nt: TGCAGCGTTGAAGGGGACAGCTACGAGCAGTACTTC
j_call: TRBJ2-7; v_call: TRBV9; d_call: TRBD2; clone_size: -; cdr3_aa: CASSVGLADEQYF; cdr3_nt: TGTGCCAGCAGCGTGGGACTAGCTGACGAGCAGTACTTC
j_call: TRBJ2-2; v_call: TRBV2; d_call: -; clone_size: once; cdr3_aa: CASSGLPVRTGELFF; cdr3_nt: TGTGCCAGCAGTGGTCTGCCTGTGAGAACCGGGGAGCTGTTTTTT